Reported below is one T cell receptor beta chain. The antigen remains unidentified. The ends lost 5 bases at V and 4 bases at J; junction bases unmatched: 14. The CDR3 sequence is 17 residues long. The germline CDR1 and CDR2 sequences are MGHRA and YSYEKL. These data come from a study of T cell responses to AZD1222 COVID-19 vaccine. Study background: Pooling was applied to second doses at about 4 or about 12 weeks. Findings and caveats of the study: Unmutated variant regions are reportedly targeted by nearly half of spike-specific TCRs. Donors, mostly white British, included more females; clonal diversity was possibly underestimated.

Measured with immunoSEQ multiplex PCR; TCRdb has only the in-frame clones, and not every one. The sample holds approximately 180,000 clones, roughly 87% seen once. The chain couples TRBV4-1 to TRBJ2-7, with 10 positions matching TRBD2. The receptor was isolated from an adult in good health. The material sequenced was peripheral blood, taken on day 0 of AZD1222 vaccination. CDR3 nucleotide sequence: TGCGCCAGCAGCGTCGAGGGGCTAGCGGGAGTAAGGTACGAGCAGTACTTC. It yields the protein CASSVEGLAGVRYEQYF.